The subject of this entry is one TCR beta chain. Germline-derived CDR1 and CDR2 are SGHTA and FQGNSA. The CDR3 has 15 residues. The V gene lost 2 bases and the J gene lost 5 bases, with 12 bases spanning the gap. This entry comes from a study of blood T cell repertoires in COVID-19. The table came from immunoSEQ multiplex PCR; TCRdb's copy has only in-frame clones and leaves some out. The data show around 150,000 clones, with roughly 80% seen just once and approximately 10% held by the top ten. V and J are TRBV7-2 and TRBJ2-2, with a possible D match to TRBD1 (5 bases). The sequence derives from a man aged 50-59 years who had recovered from COVID-19. Sequences were obtained from PBMCs or T cells enriched from blood (not recorded which). CDR3 loop: CASSLSTGETGELFF. CDR3 bases: TGTGCCAGCAGCTTATCAACAGGAGAAACCGGGGAGCTGTTTTTT.